One T cell receptor beta chain is described in this entry. V lost 4 bases and J lost 6, with 13 bases in between. The CDR3 spans 15 residues. CDR1 and CDR2 from the germline V gene are SGHTA and FQGNSA. Samples each had at least 5 micrograms of total RNA extracted. A J-beta primer mix and a sample-barcoded 5' primer were used in a second PCR of about 7 to 11 cycles. TCRdb fed the 5' RACE reads into MiXCR, producing one record per CDR3 protein. In the table there are 950,000 to 1,200,000 distinct CDR3 sequences, 30% to 40% of which are singletons. The data belong to a study of blood T cells in healthy people across ages.

The receptor's source is a man younger than 35 in good health. The chain uses TRBV7-2 and TRBJ1-6, with a possible D match to TRBD1 (5 bases). The sequenced sample was blood. CDR3 region: CASSSQDGGNSPLHF. The CDR3 nucleotides are TGTGCCAGCAGCTCGCAGGACGGGGGTAATTCACCCCTCCACTTT.